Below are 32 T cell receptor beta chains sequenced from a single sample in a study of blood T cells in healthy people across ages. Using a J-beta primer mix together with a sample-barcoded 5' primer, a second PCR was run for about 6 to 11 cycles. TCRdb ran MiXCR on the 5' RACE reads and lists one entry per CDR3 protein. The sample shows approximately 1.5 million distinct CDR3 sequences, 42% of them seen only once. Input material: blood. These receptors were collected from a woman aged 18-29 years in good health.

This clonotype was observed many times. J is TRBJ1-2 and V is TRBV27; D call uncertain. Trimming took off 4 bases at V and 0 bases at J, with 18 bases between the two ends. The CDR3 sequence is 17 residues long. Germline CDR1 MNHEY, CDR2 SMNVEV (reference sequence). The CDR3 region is CASSSTPPQQSNYGYTF. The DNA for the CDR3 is TGTGCCAGCAGTTCGACACCACCTCAGCAATCTAACTATGGCTACACCTTC.

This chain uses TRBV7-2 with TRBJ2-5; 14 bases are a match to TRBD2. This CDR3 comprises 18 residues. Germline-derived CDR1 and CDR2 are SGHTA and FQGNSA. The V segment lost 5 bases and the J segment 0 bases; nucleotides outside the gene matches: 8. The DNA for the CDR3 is TGTGCCAGCAGCAGAACGGGACTAGCGGGAGAGTACCAAGAGACCCAGTACTTC. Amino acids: CASSRTGLAGEYQETQYF.

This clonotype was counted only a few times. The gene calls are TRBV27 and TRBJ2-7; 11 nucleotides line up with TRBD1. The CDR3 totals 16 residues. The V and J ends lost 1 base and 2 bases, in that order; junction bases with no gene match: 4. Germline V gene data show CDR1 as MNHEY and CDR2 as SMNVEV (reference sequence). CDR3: CASSLFGQGATYEQYF. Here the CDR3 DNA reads TGTGCCAGCAGTTTATTTGGACAGGGGGCGACCTACGAGCAGTACTTC.

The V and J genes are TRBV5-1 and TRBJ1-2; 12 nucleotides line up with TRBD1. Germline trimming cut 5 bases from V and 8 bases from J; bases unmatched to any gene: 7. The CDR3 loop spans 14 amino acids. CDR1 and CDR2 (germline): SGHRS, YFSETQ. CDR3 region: CASRPGTGGTGYTF. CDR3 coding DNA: TGCGCCAGCAGGCCCGGGACAGGGGGCACGGGCTACACCTTC.

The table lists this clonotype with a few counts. For the CDR3, the DNA is TGTGCCAGCAGCGGCGGGACAGGCCCTTCCTACGAGCAGTACTTC. Translated, it gives CASSGGTGPSYEQYF. The chain employs TRBV9 and TRBJ2-7; 8 bases match TRBD1. There are 15 residues in the CDR3. The V segment lost 3 bases and the J segment 1 base; nucleotides outside the gene matches: 6. Germline CDR1 SGDLS, CDR2 YYNGEE.

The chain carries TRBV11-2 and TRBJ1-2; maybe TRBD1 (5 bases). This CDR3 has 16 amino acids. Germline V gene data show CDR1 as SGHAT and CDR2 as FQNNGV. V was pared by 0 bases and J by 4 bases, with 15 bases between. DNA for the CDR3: TGTGCCAGCAGCTTAGATCATGGGGACTCGGGCTATGGCTACACCTTC. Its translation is CASSLDHGDSGYGYTF.

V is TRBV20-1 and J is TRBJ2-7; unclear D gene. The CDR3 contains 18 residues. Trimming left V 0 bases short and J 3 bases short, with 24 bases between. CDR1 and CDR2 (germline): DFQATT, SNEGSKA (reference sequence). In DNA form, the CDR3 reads TGCAGTGCTAGAGATCTTCCTGGTTGGTCAGCGCGGTTCTACGAGCAGTACTTC. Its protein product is CSARDLPGWSARFYEQYF.

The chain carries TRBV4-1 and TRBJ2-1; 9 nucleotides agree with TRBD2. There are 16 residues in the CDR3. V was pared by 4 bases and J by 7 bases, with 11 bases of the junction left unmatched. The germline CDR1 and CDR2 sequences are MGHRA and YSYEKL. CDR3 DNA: TGCGCCAGCAGCCGGTTTGGGGGCGGGAGGGATAATGAGCAGTTCTTC. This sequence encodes CASSRFGGGRDNEQFF.

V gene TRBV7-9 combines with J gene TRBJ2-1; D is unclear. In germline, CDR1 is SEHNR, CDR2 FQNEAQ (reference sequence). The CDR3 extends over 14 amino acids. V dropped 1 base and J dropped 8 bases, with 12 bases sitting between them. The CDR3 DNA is TGTGCCAGCAGCTTAGTTTTGGGGAAGGATGAGCAGTTCTTC. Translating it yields CASSLVLGKDEQFF.

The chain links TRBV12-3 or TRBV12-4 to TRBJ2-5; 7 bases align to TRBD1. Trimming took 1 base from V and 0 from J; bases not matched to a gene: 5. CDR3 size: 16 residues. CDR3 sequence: CASSLDGQEYQETQYF. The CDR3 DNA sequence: TGTGCCAGCAGTTTAGATGGACAGGAGTACCAAGAGACCCAGTACTTC.

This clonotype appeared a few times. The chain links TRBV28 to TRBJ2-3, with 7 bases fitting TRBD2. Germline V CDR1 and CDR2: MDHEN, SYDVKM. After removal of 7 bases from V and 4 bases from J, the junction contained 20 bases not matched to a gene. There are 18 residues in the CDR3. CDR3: CASTTEFSLAQRADTQYF. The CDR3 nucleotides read TGTGCCAGCACCACCGAATTCTCACTAGCGCAACGGGCAGATACGCAGTATTTT.

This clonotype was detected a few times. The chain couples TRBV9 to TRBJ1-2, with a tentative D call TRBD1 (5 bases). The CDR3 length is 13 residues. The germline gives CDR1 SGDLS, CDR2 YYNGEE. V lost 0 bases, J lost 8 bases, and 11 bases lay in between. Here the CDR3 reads CASSVGEGYGYTF. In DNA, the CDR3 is TGTGCCAGCAGCGTAGGAGAGGGGTACGGCTACACCTTC.

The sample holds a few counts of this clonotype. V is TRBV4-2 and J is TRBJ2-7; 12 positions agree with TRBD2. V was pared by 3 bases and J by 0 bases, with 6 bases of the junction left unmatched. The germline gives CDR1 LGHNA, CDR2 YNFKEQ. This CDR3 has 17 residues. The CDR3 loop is CASSQGLAGTSSYEQYF. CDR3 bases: TGTGCCAGCAGCCAGGGACTAGCGGGCACGAGCTCCTACGAGCAGTACTTC.

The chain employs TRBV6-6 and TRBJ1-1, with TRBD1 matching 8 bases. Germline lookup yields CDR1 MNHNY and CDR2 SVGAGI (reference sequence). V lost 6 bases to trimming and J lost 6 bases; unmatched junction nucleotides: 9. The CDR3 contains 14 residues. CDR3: CASSLQGGVPEAFF. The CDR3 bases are TGTGCCAGCAGCTTACAGGGGGGTGTTCCTGAAGCTTTCTTT.

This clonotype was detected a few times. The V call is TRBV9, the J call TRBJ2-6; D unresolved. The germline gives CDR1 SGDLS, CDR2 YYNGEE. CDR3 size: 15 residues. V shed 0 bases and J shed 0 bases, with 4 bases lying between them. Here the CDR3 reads CASSVEVSGANVLTF. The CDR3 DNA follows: TGTGCCAGCAGCGTAGAGGTCTCTGGGGCCAACGTCCTGACTTTC.

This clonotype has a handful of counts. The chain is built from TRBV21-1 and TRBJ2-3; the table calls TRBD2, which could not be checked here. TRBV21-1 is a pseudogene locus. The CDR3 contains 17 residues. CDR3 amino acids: CASSNGLAGESVDTQYF. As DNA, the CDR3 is TGTGCCAGCAGCAATGGCCTAGCGGGAGAGAGCGTAGATACGCAGTATTTT.

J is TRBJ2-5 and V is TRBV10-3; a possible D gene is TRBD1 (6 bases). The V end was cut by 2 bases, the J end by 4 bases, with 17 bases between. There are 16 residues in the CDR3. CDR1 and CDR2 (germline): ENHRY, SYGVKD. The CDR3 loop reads CAISEMIRGRGETQYF. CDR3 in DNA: TGTGCCATCAGTGAGATGATCCGGGGCAGGGGAGAGACCCAGTACTTC.

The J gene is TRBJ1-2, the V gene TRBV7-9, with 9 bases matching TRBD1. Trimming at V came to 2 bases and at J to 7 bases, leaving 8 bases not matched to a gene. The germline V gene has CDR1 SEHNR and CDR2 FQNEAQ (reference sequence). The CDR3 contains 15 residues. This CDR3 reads CASSLTGTGFLGYTF. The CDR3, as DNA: TGTGCCAGCAGCTTAACCGGGACAGGGTTTCTTGGCTACACCTTC.

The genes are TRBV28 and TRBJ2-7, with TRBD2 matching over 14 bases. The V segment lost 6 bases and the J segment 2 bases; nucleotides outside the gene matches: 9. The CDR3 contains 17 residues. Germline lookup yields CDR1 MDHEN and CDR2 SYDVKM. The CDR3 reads CASSLRRLAGGPYEQYF. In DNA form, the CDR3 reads TGTGCCAGCAGCCTACGACGACTAGCGGGAGGGCCCTACGAGCAGTACTTC.

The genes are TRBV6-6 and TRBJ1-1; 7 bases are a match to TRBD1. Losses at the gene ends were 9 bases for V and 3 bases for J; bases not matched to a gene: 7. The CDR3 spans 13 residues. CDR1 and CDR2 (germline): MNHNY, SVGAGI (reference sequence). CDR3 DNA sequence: TGTGCCAGTTACTCCGGGACAGACACTGAAGCTTTCTTT. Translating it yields CASYSGTDTEAFF.

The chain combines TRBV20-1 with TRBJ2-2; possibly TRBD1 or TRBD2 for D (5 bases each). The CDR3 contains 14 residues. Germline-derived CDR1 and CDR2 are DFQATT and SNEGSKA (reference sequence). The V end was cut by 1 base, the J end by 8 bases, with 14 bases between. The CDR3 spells CSARVYGARGELFF. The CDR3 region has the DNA TGCAGTGCTAGAGTTTACGGGGCGAGGGGGGAGCTGTTTTTT.

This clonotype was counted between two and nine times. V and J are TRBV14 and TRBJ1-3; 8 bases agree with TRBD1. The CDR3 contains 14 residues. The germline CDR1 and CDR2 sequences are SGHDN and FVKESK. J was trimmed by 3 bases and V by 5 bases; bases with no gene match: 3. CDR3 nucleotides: TGTGCCAGCAGCGTGACAGGGGTTGGAAACACCATATATTTT. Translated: CASSVTGVGNTIYF.

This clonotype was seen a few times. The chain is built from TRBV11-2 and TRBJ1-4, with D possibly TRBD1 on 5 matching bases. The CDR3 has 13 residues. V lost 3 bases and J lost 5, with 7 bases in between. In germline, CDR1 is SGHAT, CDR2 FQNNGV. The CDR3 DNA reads TGTGCCAGCAGCTTTTCAGGGAATGAAAAACTGTTTTTT. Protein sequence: CASSFSGNEKLFF.

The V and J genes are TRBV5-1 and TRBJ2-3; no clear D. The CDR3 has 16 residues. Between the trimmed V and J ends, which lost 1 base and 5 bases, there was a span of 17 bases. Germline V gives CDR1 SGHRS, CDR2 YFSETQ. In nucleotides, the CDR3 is TGCGCCAGCAGCTTGTATCAGGAGTCCTACCAAGATACGCAGTATTTT. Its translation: CASSLYQESYQDTQYF.

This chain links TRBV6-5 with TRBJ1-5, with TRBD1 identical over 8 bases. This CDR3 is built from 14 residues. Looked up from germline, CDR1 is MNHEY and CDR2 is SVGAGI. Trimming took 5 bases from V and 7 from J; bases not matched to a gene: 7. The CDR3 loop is CASSDDRGWQPQHF. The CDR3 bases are TGTGCCAGCAGTGACGACAGGGGCTGGCAGCCCCAGCATTTT.

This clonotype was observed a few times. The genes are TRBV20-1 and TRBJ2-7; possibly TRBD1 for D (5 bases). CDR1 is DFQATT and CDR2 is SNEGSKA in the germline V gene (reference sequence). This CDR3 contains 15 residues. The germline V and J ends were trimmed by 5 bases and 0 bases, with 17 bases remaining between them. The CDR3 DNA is TGCAGTGCTCTGGGCGTGGACACCCTCTCCTACGAGCAGTACTTC. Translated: CSALGVDTLSYEQYF.

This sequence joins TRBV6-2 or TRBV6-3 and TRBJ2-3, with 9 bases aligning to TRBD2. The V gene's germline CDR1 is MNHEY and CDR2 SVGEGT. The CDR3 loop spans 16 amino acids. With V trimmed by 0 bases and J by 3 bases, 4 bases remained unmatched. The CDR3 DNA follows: TGTGCCAGCAGTTACTCCCTCCTAGCGGGGACAGATACGCAGTATTTT. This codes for CASSYSLLAGTDTQYF.

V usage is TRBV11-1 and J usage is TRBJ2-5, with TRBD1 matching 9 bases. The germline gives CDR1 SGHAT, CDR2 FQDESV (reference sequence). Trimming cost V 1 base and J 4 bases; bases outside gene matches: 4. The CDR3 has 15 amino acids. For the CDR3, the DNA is TGTGCCAGCAGCTTAGGGGACAGGGTACGAGAGACCCAGTACTTC. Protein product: CASSLGDRVRETQYF.

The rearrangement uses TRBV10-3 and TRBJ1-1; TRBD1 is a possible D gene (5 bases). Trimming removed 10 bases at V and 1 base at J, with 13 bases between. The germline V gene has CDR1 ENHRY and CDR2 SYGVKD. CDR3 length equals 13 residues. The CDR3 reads CASTDQGNTEAFF. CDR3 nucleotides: TGTGCCAGCACCGACCAGGGGAACACTGAAGCTTTCTTT.

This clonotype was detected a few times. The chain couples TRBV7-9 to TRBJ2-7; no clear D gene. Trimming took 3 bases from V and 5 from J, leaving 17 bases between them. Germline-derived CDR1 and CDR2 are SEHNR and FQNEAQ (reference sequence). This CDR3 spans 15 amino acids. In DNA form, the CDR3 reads TGTGCCAGCAGCTTGGCGACCGATAAGACGGACGAGCAGTACTTC. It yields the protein CASSLATDKTDEQYF.

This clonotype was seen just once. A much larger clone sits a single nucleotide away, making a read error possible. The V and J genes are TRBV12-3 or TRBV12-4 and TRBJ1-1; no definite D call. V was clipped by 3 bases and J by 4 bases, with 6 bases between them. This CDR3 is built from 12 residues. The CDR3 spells CASSFKGTEAFF. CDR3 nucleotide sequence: TGTGCCAGCAGTTTTAAGGGCACTGAAGCTTTCTTT.

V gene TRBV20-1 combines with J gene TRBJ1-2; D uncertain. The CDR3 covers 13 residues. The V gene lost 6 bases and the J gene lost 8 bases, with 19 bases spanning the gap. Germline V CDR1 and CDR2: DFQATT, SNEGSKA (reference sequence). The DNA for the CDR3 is TGCAGTGCAGGGTCCCAGGTCCCCCGCGGCTACACCTTC. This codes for CSAGSQVPRGYTF.